These 26 T cell receptor beta chains were all obtained from the same sample, sequenced in a study of PD-1 blockade in classical Hodgkin lymphoma. TCRdb's table, derived via immunoSEQ multiplex PCR, lists solely in-frame clones and lacks some. The sample yields roughly 15,000 clones, 55% to 70% seen once. With no exception, relapse followed autologous stem cell transplantation in all patients, and brentuximab vedotin exposure varied. The source was peripheral blood mononuclear cells (PBMCs), collected at baseline. These receptors all stem from a human donor with classical Hodgkin lymphoma.

J is TRBJ2-3 and V is TRBV9; 12 bases are a match to TRBD2. The ends lost 0 bases at V and 7 bases at J; junction bases unmatched: 3. CDR1 and CDR2 (germline): SGDLS, YYNGEE. This CDR3 has 15 amino acids. The CDR3 reads CASSVELAGGNTQYF. CDR3 bases: TGTGCCAGCAGCGTAGAACTAGCGGGGGGAAATACGCAGTATTTT.

This clone is deemed medium-sized (0.01 to 0.1%). The chain is built from TRBV7-6 and TRBJ2-2, with 10 bases identical to TRBD2. CDR1 and CDR2 (germline): SGHVS, FNYEAQ. The CDR3 spans 17 residues. With 2 bases clipped from V and 5 bases from J, the junction kept 8 bases outside the gene matches. The CDR3 loop is CASSLSLAGDSTGELFF. In DNA, the CDR3 is TGTGCCAGCAGCTTAAGTCTAGCGGGAGATTCAACCGGGGAGCTGTTTTTT.

This clone was seen only once. The V and J genes are TRBV11-2 and TRBJ1-2; 11 bases agree with TRBD1. This CDR3 has 15 residues. V shed 5 bases, J shed 7 bases, and the junction held 9 bases outside the gene matches. CDR1 is SGHAT and CDR2 is FQNNGV in the germline V gene. DNA of the CDR3: TGTGCCAGCAGCGCGGTCCGGACAGGGGGCTTTGGCTACACCTTC. It codes for CASSAVRTGGFGYTF.

This chain joins TRBV5-5 and TRBJ2-1, with TRBD1 matching 11 bases. The CDR3 extends over 15 amino acids. Germline V gene data show CDR1 as SGHKS and CDR2 as YYEKEE (reference sequence). V shed 4 bases and J 7 bases; nucleotides not matched to a gene: 7. CDR3 bases: TGTGCCAGCAGCCACGGGACAGGGGGGAAAAATGAGCAGTTCTTC. Its translation: CASSHGTGGKNEQFF.

The J gene is TRBJ1-1, the V gene TRBV27; maybe TRBD1 (5 bases). Between the trimmed V and J ends, which lost 3 bases and 2 bases, there was a span of 19 bases. Per the germline V gene, CDR1 is MNHEY and CDR2 is SMNVEV (reference sequence). There are 17 residues in the CDR3. In DNA, the CDR3 is TGTGCCAGCAGTTTTGGGGGGGAGGGAGGGCCAAACACTGAAGCTTTCTTT. Translated, it gives CASSFGGEGGPNTEAFF.

The chain uses TRBV27 and TRBJ1-1, with D possibly being TRBD1 (6 bases). In germline, CDR1 is MNHEY, CDR2 SMNVEV (reference sequence). The CDR3 has 13 residues. The V and J ends lost 4 bases and 4 bases respectively, with 10 bases between them. The CDR3 DNA reads TGTGCCAGCAGTTCCCAGGGGTTCACTGAAGCTTTCTTT. Its translation: CASSSQGFTEAFF.

CDR3 amino acids: CASSLPIYQGGSPLHF. For the CDR3, the DNA is TGTGCCAGCAGCTTACCAATATATCAGGGAGGGTCACCCCTCCACTTT. The chain links TRBV11-2 to TRBJ1-6, with a weak D call TRBD1 (5 bases). Trimming shortened V by 2 bases and J by 10 bases, and 18 bases separated the two germline ends. The CDR3 runs to 16 residues. Germline V gene sequence: CDR1 SGHAT, CDR2 FQNNGV.

This clone was seen a handful of times. The genes are TRBV28 and TRBJ1-2, with TRBD1 as a possible D gene (5 bases). From germline, CDR1 is MDHEN and CDR2 SYDVKM. V gave up 2 bases and J gave up 3 bases, with 7 bases separating them. The CDR3 sequence is 13 residues long. DNA of the CDR3: TGTGCCAGCAGTTTACAGGGATACTATGGCTACACCTTC. Amino acids: CASSLQGYYGYTF.

The V gene is TRBV18, the J gene TRBJ1-1, with D possibly TRBD1 on 5 matching bases. This CDR3 contains 12 residues. The germline V and J ends were trimmed by 0 bases and 11 bases, with 10 bases remaining between them. The germline V gene encodes CDR1 KGHSH and CDR2 LQKENI. CDR3 amino acids: CASSPPSRVAFF. In DNA form, the CDR3 reads TGTGCCAGCTCACCACCGTCCAGGGTTGCTTTCTTT. The complete variable domain, with remaining parts taken from reference TRBV18 and TRBJ1-1, reads NAGVMQNPRHLVRRRGQEARLRCSPMKGHSHVYWYRQLPEEGLKFMVYLQKENIIDESGMPKERFSAEFPKEGPSILRIQQVVRGDSAAYFCASSPPSRVAFFGQGTRLTVV.

The chain couples TRBV7-2 to TRBJ2-5; D gene unclear. Germline CDR1 SGHTA, CDR2 FQGNSA. This CDR3 contains 12 residues. V lost 5 bases to trimming and J lost 5 bases, with 9 bases between them. Written as DNA, the CDR3 is TGTGCCAGCAGCCCTCGATCGGAGACCCAGTACTTC. Translating gives CASSPRSETQYF.

This sequence joins TRBV7-2 and TRBJ2-5; D is ambiguous. The CDR3 contains 15 residues. Germline CDR1 is SGHTA and CDR2 is FQGNSA. V was pared by 5 bases and J by 5 bases, with 18 bases between. CDR3 DNA: TGTGCCAGCAGCAGCGCCGGACGGCATGCGGAGACCCAGTACTTC. Its protein is CASSSAGRHAETQYF.

The chain joins TRBV5-1 to TRBJ2-1; 8 bases align to TRBD1. With 0 bases clipped from V and 13 bases from J, the junction kept 12 bases outside the gene matches. Per the germline V gene, CDR1 is SGHRS and CDR2 is YFSETQ. The CDR3 is made up of 15 amino acids. CDR3 sequence reads: CASSLDGRQGSDQFF. The CDR3 DNA follows: TGCGCCAGCAGCTTGGATGGGCGACAGGGGTCAGATCAGTTCTTC. Full variable domain (remainder filled in from reference TRBV5-1 and TRBJ2-1): KAGVTQTPRYLIKTRGQQVTLSCSPISGHRSVSWYQQTPGQGLQFLFEYFSETQRNKGNFPGRFSGRQFSNSRSEMNVSTLELGDSALYLCASSLDGRQGSDQFFGPGTRLTVL.

The chain uses TRBV7-9 and TRBJ1-1; possible D gene TRBD1, 6 bases. Per germline, CDR1 SEHNR and CDR2 FQNEAQ (reference sequence). V dropped 6 bases and J dropped 2 bases, with 10 bases sitting between them. The CDR3 loop spans 13 amino acids. The CDR3 loop is CASSPQGNTEAFF. CDR3 coding DNA: TGTGCCAGCAGTCCACAGGGAAACACTGAAGCTTTCTTT.

The rearrangement joins TRBV5-4 to TRBJ1-2; no definite D call. V was shortened by 0 bases and J by 6 bases, with 6 bases between the two germline ends. Looked up from germline, CDR1 is SGHNT and CDR2 is YYREEE (reference sequence). The CDR3 runs 12 residues. The CDR3 DNA sequence: TGTGCCAGCAGCTTGGGGGAGAATGGCTACACCTTC. It translates to CASSLGENGYTF.

The chain couples TRBV27 to TRBJ2-6; D remains unclear. Per germline, CDR1 MNHEY and CDR2 SMNVEV (reference sequence). This CDR3 region has 15 residues. The V and J ends lost 6 bases and 0 bases respectively, with 9 bases between them. The CDR3 region has the DNA TGTGCCAGCAGCCCCCAAAACTCTGGGGCCAACGTCCTGACTTTC. The encoded protein is CASSPQNSGANVLTF.

The chain uses TRBV7-2 and TRBJ1-5; 7 bases are a match to TRBD1. CDR1 and CDR2 from the germline V gene are SGHTA and FQGNSA. The CDR3 spans 16 residues. V lost 5 bases to trimming and J lost 3 bases; unmatched junction nucleotides: 10. In DNA, the CDR3 is TGTGCCAGCAGCAGGTCAGGGGGGGAGCTCAATCAGCCCCAGCATTTT. Amino acids: CASSRSGGELNQPQHF.

This chain links TRBV2 with TRBJ2-5; tentative D call: TRBD1 (6 bases). The germline CDR1 and CDR2 sequences are SNHLY and FYNNEI. V was cut by 4 bases and J by 7 bases, with 19 bases left in between. This CDR3 has 15 amino acids. CDR3 sequence: CASSGTVGQRGTQYF. The CDR3 DNA reads as TGTGCCAGCAGTGGGACAGTCGGACAGAGGGGGACCCAGTACTTC.

This chain connects TRBV11-2 to TRBJ2-3; 7 bases align to TRBD2. CDR3 length equals 17 residues. Trimming cost V 2 bases and J 1 base; bases outside gene matches: 9. Germline-derived CDR1 and CDR2 are SGHAT and FQNNGV. The CDR3 protein is CASSLYGGGPGTDTQYF. CDR3 sequence (DNA): TGTGCCAGCAGCTTATACGGGGGAGGGCCGGGCACAGATACGCAGTATTTT. Filled out from reference TRBV11-2 and TRBJ2-3, the complete variable domain reads EAGVAQSPRYKIIEKRQSVAFWCNPISGHATLYWYQQILGQGPKLLIQFQNNGVVDDSQLPKDRFSAERLKGVDSTLKIQPAKLEDSAVYLCASSLYGGGPGTDTQYFGPGTRLTVL.

The chain joins TRBV30 to TRBJ2-7; no firm D call. V lost 0 bases and J lost 2, with 11 bases in between. The CDR3 is made up of 14 amino acids. From germline, CDR1 is GTSNPN and CDR2 SVGIG (reference sequence). The CDR3 spells CAWSVRQSPYEQYF. CDR3 DNA: TGTGCCTGGAGTGTACGGCAGTCCCCCTACGAGCAGTACTTC.

The V gene is TRBV10-3, the J gene TRBJ2-1, with TRBD2 matching 7 bases. CDR1 and CDR2 from the germline V gene are ENHRY and SYGVKD. After removal of 2 bases from V and 13 bases from J, the junction contained 8 bases not matched to a gene. The CDR3 consists of 13 residues. The CDR3 DNA sequence: TGTGCCATCAGTGAGGCGGGGGAGTCCTTCCAGTTCTTC. Residues: CAISEAGESFQFF.

V usage is TRBV7-8 and J usage is TRBJ2-1; 7 bases agree with TRBD2. Germline V gene data show CDR1 as SGHVS and CDR2 as FQNEAQ. V shed 3 bases and J 4 bases; nucleotides not matched to a gene: 6. The CDR3 is 15 amino acids. CDR3 in DNA: TGTGCCAGCAGCTTTGGGGGAGGGATGTACAATGAGCAGTTCTTC. Residues: CASSFGGGMYNEQFF.

This chain links TRBV4-2 with TRBJ2-1, with a weak D call TRBD2 (5 bases). Germline lookup yields CDR1 LGHNA and CDR2 YNFKEQ. The CDR3 consists of 15 residues. V was shortened by 0 bases and J by 9 bases, with 15 bases between the two germline ends. CDR3 DNA: TGTGCCAGCAGCCAAGAAAAGAACGGACGGGGTGAGCAGTTCTTC. Encoded protein: CASSQEKNGRGEQFF.

The CDR3 loop reads CAWSFTGYEQYF. CDR3 nucleotide sequence: TGTGCCTGGAGCTTCACCGGTTACGAGCAGTACTTC. V usage is TRBV30 and J usage is TRBJ2-7; D call uncertain. The CDR3 is 12 amino acids. Germline-derived CDR1 and CDR2 are GTSNPN and SVGIG (reference sequence). V lost 3 bases and J lost 4, with 10 bases in between. Filled out from reference TRBV30 and TRBJ2-7, the complete variable domain reads SQTIHQWPATLVQPVGSPLSLECTVEGTSNPNLYWYRQAAGRGLQLLFYSVGIGQISSEVPQNLSASRPQDRQFILSSKKLLLSDSGFYLCAWSFTGYEQYFGPGTRLTVT.

Only a few counts were recorded for this clone. The chain couples TRBV28 to TRBJ2-5; D is undetermined. V lost 3 bases to trimming and J lost 4 bases, with 9 bases between them. This CDR3 contains 13 residues. The germline CDR1 and CDR2 sequences are MDHEN and SYDVKM. CDR3 in amino acids: CASSLLVRETQYF. DNA for the CDR3: TGTGCCAGCAGTTTGCTAGTTCGAGAGACCCAGTACTTC.

The chain joins TRBV6-5 to TRBJ2-1; D ambiguous. This CDR3 spans 15 amino acids. Germline CDR1 is MNHEY and CDR2 is SVGAGI. Deletions cut 4 bases from V and 5 bases from J, with 15 bases between. This CDR3 reads CASSFQSNADNEQFF. DNA for the CDR3: TGTGCCAGCAGTTTCCAGTCGAATGCAGACAATGAGCAGTTCTTC.

This clone was observed a handful of times. The CDR3 DNA is TGTGCCAGCAGCCAACCCGCGGGAGCTGGGTTAGCCAAAAACATTCAGTACTTC. It specifies CASSQPAGAGLAKNIQYF. V usage is TRBV4-2 and J usage is TRBJ2-4, with 7 bases lining up with TRBD2. The CDR3 runs 18 residues. Germline V gene data show CDR1 as LGHNA and CDR2 as YNFKEQ. V gave up 2 bases and J gave up 0 bases; unmatched junction bases: 10.